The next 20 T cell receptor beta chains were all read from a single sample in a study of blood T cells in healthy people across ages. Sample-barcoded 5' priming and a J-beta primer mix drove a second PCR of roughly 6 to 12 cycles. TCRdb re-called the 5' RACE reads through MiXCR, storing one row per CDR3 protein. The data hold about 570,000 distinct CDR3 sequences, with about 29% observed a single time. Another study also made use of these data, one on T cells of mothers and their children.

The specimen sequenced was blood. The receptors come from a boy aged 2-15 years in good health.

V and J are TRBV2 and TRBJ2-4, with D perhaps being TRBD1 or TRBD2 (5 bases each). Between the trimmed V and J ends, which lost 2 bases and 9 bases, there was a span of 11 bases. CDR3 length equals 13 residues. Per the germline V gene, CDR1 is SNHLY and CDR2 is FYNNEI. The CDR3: CASSERDRGIQYF. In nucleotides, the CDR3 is TGTGCCAGCAGTGAACGGGATAGGGGCATTCAGTACTTC. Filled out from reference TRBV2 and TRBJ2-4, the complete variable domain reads EPEVTQTPSHQVTQMGQEVILRCVPISNHLYFYWYRQILGQKVEFLVSFYNNEISEKSEIFDDQFSVERPDGSNFTLKIRSTKLEDSAMYFCASSERDRGIQYFGAGTRLSVL.

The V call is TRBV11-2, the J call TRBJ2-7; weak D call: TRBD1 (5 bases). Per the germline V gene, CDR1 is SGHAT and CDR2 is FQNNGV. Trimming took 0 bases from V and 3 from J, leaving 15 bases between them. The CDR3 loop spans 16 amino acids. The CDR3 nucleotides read TGTGCCAGCAGCTTAGAGTCTACAGGCCTGAACTACGAGCAGTACTTC. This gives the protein CASSLESTGLNYEQYF.

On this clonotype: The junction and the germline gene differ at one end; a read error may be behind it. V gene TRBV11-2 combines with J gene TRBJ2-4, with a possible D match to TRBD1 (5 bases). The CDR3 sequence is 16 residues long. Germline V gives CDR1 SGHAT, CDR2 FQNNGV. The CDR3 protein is CTSSSLTGSVKNIQYF. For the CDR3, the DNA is TGTACCAGCAGCTCCCTTACAGGATCAGTCAAAAACATTCAGTACTTC.

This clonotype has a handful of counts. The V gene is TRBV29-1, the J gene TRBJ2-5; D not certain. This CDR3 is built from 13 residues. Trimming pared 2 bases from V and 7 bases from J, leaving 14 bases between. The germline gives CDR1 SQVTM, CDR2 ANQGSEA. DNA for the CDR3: TGCAGCGTTGAAACCAGGTTCGGAAGGACCCAGTACTTC. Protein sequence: CSVETRFGRTQYF.

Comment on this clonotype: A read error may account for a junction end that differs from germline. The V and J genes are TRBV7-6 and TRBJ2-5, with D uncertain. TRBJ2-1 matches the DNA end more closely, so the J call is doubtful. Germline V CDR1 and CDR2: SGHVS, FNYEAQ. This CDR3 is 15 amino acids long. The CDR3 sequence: CASSLGPGLDNEQFF. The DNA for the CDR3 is TGTGCCAGCAGTTTAGGCCCCGGTCTAGACAATGAGCAGTTCTTC.

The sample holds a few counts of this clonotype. The CDR3 loop is CASSPFTDRYTF. The CDR3 coding sequence is TGTGCCAGCTCACCATTTACAGATCGTTACACCTTC. The rearrangement uses TRBV18 and TRBJ1-2; D uncertain. V shed 2 bases and J shed 11 bases, with 12 bases lying between them. CDR1 is KGHSH and CDR2 is LQKENI in the germline V gene. The CDR3 has 12 residues.

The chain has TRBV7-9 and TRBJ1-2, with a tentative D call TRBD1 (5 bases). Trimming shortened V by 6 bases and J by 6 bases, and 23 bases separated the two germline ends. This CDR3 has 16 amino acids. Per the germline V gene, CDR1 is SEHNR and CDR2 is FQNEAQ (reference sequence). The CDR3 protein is CASSSLAWGQSDGYTF. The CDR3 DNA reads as TGTGCCAGCAGTAGCTTAGCATGGGGCCAGAGCGATGGCTACACCTTC.

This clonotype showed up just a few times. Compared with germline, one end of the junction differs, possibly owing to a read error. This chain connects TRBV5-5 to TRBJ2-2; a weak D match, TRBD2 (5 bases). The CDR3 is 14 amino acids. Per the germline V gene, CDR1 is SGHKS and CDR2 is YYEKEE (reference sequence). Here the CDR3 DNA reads TGTGCCAGCAGCTCAAGACTCCTCACCGGGGAGCTGTCTTTT. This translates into CASSSRLLTGELSF.

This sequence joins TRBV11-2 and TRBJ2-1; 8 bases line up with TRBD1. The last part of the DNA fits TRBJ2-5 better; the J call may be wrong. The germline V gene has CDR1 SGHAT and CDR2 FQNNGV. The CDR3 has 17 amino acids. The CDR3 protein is CASSLDPRTGILETQYF. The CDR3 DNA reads TGTGCCAGCAGCTTAGATCCCAGGACAGGGATTCTGGAGACCCAGTACTTC.

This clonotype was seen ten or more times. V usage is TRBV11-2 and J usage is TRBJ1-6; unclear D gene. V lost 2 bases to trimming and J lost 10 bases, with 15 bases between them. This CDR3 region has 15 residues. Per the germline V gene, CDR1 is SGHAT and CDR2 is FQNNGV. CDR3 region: CASSLTGRATSPLHF. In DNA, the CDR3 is TGTGCCAGCAGCTTAACCGGTCGGGCAACCTCACCCCTCCACTTT.

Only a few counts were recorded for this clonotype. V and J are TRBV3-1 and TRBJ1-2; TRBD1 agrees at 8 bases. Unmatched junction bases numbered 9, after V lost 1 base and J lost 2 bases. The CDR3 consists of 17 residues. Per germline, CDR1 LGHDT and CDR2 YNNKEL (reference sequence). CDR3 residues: CASSQARGQVANYGYTF. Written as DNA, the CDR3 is TGTGCCAGCAGCCAAGCCCGGGGACAGGTGGCCAACTATGGCTACACCTTC.

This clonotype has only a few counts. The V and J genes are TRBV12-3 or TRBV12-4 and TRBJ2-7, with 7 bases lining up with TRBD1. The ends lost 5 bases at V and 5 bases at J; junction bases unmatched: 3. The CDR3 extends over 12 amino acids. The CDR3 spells CASSKTGDEQYF. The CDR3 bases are TGTGCCAGCAGTAAAACAGGGGACGAGCAGTACTTC.

CDR3 sequence reads: CAWRVRGDSPLHF. In DNA, the CDR3 is TGTGCCTGGAGAGTCAGGGGTGATTCACCCCTCCACTTT. V is TRBV30 and J is TRBJ1-6, with D perhaps TRBD1 (6 bases). Per germline, CDR1 GTSNPN and CDR2 SVGIG (reference sequence). Trimming removed 3 bases at V and 8 bases at J, with 11 bases between. This CDR3 is 13 amino acids long. The full variable domain, its missing parts supplied by reference TRBV30 and TRBJ1-6, is SQTIHQWPATLVQPVGSPLSLECTVEGTSNPNLYWYRQAAGRGLQLLFYSVGIGQISSEVPQNLSASRPQDRQFILSSKKLLLSDSGFYLCAWRVRGDSPLHFGNGTRLTVT.

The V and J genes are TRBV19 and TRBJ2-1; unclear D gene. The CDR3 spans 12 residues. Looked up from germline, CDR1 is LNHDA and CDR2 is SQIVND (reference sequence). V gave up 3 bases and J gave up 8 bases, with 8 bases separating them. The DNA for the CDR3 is TGTGCCAGTAGTATTATGAGTGATGAGCAGTTCTTC. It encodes CASSIMSDEQFF.

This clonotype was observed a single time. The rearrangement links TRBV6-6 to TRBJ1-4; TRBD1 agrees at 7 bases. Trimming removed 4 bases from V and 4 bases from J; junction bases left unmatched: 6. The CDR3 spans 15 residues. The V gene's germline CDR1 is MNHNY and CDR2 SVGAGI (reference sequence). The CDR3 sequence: CASSSPRGGNEKLFF. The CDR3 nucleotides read TGTGCCAGCAGTTCGCCCAGGGGGGGTAATGAAAAACTGTTTTTT.

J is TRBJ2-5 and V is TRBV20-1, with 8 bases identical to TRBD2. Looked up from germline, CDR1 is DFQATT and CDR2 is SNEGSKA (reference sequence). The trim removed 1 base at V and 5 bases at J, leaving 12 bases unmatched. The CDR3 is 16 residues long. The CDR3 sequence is CSARGPSSGKGETQYF. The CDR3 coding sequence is TGCAGTGCTAGAGGTCCCAGTAGCGGGAAGGGGGAGACCCAGTACTTC.

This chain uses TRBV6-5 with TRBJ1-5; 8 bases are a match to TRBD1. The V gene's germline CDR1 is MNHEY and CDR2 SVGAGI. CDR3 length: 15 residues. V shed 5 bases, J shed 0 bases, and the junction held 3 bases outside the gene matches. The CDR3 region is CASSPTGGSNQPQHF. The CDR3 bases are TGTGCCAGCAGTCCCACAGGGGGTAGCAATCAGCCCCAGCATTTT.

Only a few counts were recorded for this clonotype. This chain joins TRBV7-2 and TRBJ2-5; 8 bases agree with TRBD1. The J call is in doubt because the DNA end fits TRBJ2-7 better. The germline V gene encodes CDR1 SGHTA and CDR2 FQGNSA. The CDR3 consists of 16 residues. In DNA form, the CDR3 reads TGTGCCAGCTCCAGGGGGCCCAGGGCAAGCTCCTACGAGCAGTACTTC. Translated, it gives CASSRGPRASSYEQYF.

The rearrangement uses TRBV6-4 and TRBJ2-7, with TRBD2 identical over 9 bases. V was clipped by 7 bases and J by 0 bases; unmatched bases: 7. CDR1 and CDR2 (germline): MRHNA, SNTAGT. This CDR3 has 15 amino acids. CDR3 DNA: TGTGCCAGCACCATACTAGCGGGTTCCTCCTACGAGCAGTACTTC. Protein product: CASTILAGSSYEQYF.

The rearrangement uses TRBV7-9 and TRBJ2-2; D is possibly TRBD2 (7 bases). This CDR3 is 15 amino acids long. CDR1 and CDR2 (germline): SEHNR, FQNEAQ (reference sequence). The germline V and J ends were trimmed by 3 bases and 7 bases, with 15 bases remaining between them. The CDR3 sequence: CASSLRGGSDGELFF. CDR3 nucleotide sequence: TGTGCCAGCAGCTTGCGCGGGGGCTCTGACGGGGAGCTGTTTTTT.